This T cell receptor beta chain was identified during a study of blood T cell repertoires in COVID-19. Study context: Specimens from acute and convalescent COVID-19 originated in the United States, Italy and Spain. Nucleic acid was either cDNA or gDNA, and it came from T cells, B-cell-depleted T cells, or PBMCs.

Original methodology: Reference gene primer amplification in the assay estimated nucleated cell counts. Sequencing was performed with immunoSEQ multiplex PCR; in TCRdb, only in-frame clones are kept and a portion is missing. The V and J calls and clone size come from that table; D and trimming were worked out from the DNA. This table has roughly 200,000 clones, 75% to 85% appearing once. The receptor's source is a human donor in a cohort sampled during active COVID-19. Input material: peripheral blood.

The CDR3 protein is CASSLARDTEAFF. CDR3 DNA: TGTGCCAGCAGTTTAGCCAGGGACACTGAAGCTTTCTTT. This rearrangement joins TRBV12-3 or TRBV12-4 to TRBJ1-1, with a weak D call TRBD1 (5 bases). V lost 0 bases and J lost 3, with 5 bases in between. The CDR3 is made up of 13 amino acids.